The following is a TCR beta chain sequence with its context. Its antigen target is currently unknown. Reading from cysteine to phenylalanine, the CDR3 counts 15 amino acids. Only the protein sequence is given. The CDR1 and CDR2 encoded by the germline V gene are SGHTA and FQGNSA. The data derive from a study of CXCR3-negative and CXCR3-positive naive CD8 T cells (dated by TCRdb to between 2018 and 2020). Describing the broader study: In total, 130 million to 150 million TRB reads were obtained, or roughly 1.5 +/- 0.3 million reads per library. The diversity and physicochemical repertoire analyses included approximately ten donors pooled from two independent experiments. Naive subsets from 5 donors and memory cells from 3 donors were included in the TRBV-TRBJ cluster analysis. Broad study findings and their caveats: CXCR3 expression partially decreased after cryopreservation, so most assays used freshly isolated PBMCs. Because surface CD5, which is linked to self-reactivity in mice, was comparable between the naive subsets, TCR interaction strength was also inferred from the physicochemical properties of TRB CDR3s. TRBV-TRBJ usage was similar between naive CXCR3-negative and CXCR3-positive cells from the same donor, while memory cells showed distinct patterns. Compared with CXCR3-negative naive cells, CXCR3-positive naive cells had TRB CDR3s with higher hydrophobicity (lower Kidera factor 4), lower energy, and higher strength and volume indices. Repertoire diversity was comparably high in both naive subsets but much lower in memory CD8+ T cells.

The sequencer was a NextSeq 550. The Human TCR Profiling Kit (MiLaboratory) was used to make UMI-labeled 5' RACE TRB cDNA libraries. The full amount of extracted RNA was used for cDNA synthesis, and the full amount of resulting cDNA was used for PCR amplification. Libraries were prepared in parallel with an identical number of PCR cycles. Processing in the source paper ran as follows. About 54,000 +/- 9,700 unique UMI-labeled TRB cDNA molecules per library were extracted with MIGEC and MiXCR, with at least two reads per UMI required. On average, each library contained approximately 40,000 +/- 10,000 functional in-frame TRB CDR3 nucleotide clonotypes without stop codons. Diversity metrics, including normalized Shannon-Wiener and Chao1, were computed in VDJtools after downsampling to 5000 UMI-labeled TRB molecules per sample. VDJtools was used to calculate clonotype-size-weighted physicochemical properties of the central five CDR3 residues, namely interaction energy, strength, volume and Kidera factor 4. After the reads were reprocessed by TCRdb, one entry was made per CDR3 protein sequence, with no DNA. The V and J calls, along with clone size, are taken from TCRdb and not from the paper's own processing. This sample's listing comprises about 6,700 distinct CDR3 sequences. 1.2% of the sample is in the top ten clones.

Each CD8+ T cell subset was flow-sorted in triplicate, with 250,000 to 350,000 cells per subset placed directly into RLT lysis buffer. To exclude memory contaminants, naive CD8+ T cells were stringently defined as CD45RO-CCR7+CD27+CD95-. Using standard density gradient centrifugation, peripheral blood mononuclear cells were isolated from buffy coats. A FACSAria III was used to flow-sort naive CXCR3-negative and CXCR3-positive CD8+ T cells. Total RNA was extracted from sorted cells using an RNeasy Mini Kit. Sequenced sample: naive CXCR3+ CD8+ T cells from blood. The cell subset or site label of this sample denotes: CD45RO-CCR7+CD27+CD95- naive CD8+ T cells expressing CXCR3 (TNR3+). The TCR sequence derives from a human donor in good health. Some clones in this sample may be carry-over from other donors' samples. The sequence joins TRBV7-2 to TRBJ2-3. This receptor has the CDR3 CASSLGTAATDTQYF.